These 25 T cell receptor beta chains were sequenced from one sample in a study of CD8 T cells in ankylosing spondylitis. One entry per CDR3 protein results from TCRdb running MiXCR on the 5' RACE reads. The sample records 25,000 to 35,000 distinct CDR3 sequences, about 7.8% being singletons. Sequenced input: blood, either unsorted or a sorted T cell fraction (not recorded which). Receptor source: a male donor with ankylosing spondylitis or in good health (not recorded which).

The J gene is TRBJ2-4, the V gene TRBV20-1; D is perhaps TRBD1 or TRBD2 (5 bases each). Germline V gene sequence: CDR1 DFQATT, CDR2 SNEGSKA (reference sequence). V shed 0 bases and J shed 8 bases, with 14 bases lying between them. The length of the CDR3 is 14 residues. DNA of the CDR3: TGCAGTGCTAGAGATCTAGCCCGAGGGGACATTCAGTACTTC. Encoded protein: CSARDLARGDIQYF.

This clonotype was picked up many times. V is TRBV28 and J is TRBJ1-1, with no clear D. The CDR3 runs 15 residues. Germline-derived CDR1 and CDR2 are MDHEN and SYDVKM. V lost 2 bases and J 4 bases, leaving 14 bases between the germline ends. CDR3: CASSLRTRSGTEAFF. CDR3 in DNA: TGTGCCAGCAGTTTAAGGACGCGGTCAGGCACTGAAGCTTTCTTT.

This clonotype has a handful of counts. The gene calls are TRBV3-1 and TRBJ2-1, with D unresolved. Germline loops: CDR1 LGHDT, CDR2 YNNKEL (reference sequence). V was shortened by 0 bases and J by 8 bases, with 8 bases between the two germline ends. This CDR3 has 13 residues. CDR3 sequence: CASSQERRDEQFF. Here the CDR3 DNA reads TGTGCCAGCAGCCAAGAGAGGCGTGATGAGCAGTTCTTC.

Ten or more counts support this clonotype. The chain joins TRBV5-1 to TRBJ2-5, with TRBD2 matching 8 bases. Germline CDR1 and CDR2: SGHRS and YFSETQ. After removal of 7 bases from V and 1 base from J, the junction contained 12 bases not matched to a gene. The CDR3 contains 16 residues. The CDR3 sequence: CASRPSSGRFQETQYF. The CDR3 DNA reads as TGCGCCAGCCGCCCCTCCAGCGGGAGATTCCAAGAGACCCAGTACTTC.

The V call is TRBV7-9, the J call TRBJ2-5; no firm D call. Trimming removed 1 base at V and 5 bases at J, with 20 bases between. Germline CDR1 and CDR2: SEHNR and FQNEAQ (reference sequence). This CDR3 has 17 amino acids. In nucleotides, the CDR3 is TGTGCCAGCAGCTTAGGACGAGCGCAGACTTTGAGGGAGACCCAGTACTTC. Translation: CASSLGRAQTLRETQYF. Full variable domain (rest looked up from reference TRBV7-9 and TRBJ2-5): DTGVSQNPRHKITKRGQNVTFRCDPISEHNRLYWYRQTLGQGPEFLTYFQNEAQLEKSRLLSDRFSAERPKGSFSTLEIQRTEQGDSAMYLCASSLGRAQTLRETQYFGPGTRLLVL.

This clonotype has at least ten counts. The chain combines TRBV7-2 with TRBJ2-7, with 9 bases identical to TRBD2. The germline V gene has CDR1 SGHTA and CDR2 FQGNSA. The CDR3 runs 16 residues. V lost 3 bases, J lost 6 bases, and 12 bases stayed unmatched. CDR3 sequence (DNA): TGTGCCAGCAGCTTTTGGACGGCGGGAGGGCCGGGCGAGCAGTACTTC. Amino acids: CASSFWTAGGPGEQYF.

The chain employs TRBV7-2 and TRBJ1-3; D gene uncertain. Germline V lookup: CDR1 SGHTA, CDR2 FQGNSA. The CDR3 loop spans 14 amino acids. The V gene lost 6 bases and the J gene lost 0 bases, with 9 bases spanning the gap. CDR3 residues: CASSASGSGNTIYF. In nucleotides, the CDR3 is TGTGCCAGCAGTGCATCGGGCTCTGGAAACACCATATATTTT.

This clonotype has ten or more counts. This sequence joins TRBV29-1 and TRBJ2-1; 10 nucleotides line up with TRBD1. The CDR3 runs 12 residues. Germline V CDR1 and CDR2: SQVTM, ANQGSEA. Trimming at V came to 6 bases and at J to 7 bases, leaving 3 bases not matched to a gene. Written as DNA, the CDR3 is TGCAGCGTGGGGACAGGGGAAAATGAGCAGTTCTTC. The encoded protein is CSVGTGENEQFF.

This chain joins TRBV15 and TRBJ2-2, with unresolved D. CDR3 length equals 13 residues. Germline CDR1 LNHNV, CDR2 YYDKDF (reference sequence). Deletions cut 2 bases from V and 6 bases from J, with 7 bases between. Written as DNA, the CDR3 is TGTGCCACCAGCAGATTGCGCCCCGGGGAGCTGTTTTTT. Its translation: CATSRLRPGELFF.

This clonotype was seen many times. The gene calls are TRBV3-1 and TRBJ2-2, with 13 bases matching TRBD2. J lost 7 bases, V lost 4 bases, and 12 bases had no gene match. Germline CDR1 and CDR2: LGHDT and YNNKEL (reference sequence). The CDR3 spans 18 residues. CDR3 nucleotide sequence: TGTGCCAGCAGCCCTTTGGGACTAGCGGGAAGAGGGGGCGGGGAGCTGTTTTTT. It codes for CASSPLGLAGRGGGELFF.

This clonotype was recorded many times. This chain uses TRBV28 with TRBJ2-7; D perhaps matches TRBD1 (5 bases). The CDR3 is made up of 15 amino acids. Germline CDR1 and CDR2: MDHEN and SYDVKM. The ends were cut back, 6 bases at V and 0 bases at J, with 15 bases in the middle. The CDR3 sequence is CASSPPQANSYEQYF. Written as DNA, the CDR3 is TGTGCCAGCAGCCCTCCACAGGCGAACTCCTACGAGCAGTACTTC.

This clonotype has more than one count but fewer than ten. The V and J genes are TRBV7-8 and TRBJ2-1, with D perhaps TRBD2 (6 bases). Germline V lookup: CDR1 SGHVS, CDR2 FQNEAQ. V was trimmed by 6 bases and J by 0 bases, leaving 18 bases between them. The CDR3 has 17 amino acids. CDR3 amino acids: CASSSQPPGSSYNEQFF. CDR3 nucleotides: TGTGCCAGCAGTAGCCAACCCCCCGGGAGCTCCTACAATGAGCAGTTCTTC.

This clonotype was detected ten times or more. The rearrangement uses TRBV7-8 and TRBJ2-5, with 14 bases aligning to TRBD2. Germline-derived CDR1 and CDR2 are SGHVS and FQNEAQ. This CDR3 has 16 residues. J lost 4 bases, V lost 5 bases, and 6 bases had no gene match. CDR3 in amino acids: CASSNGLAGGLETQYF. CDR3 DNA sequence: TGTGCCAGCAGCAACGGACTAGCGGGAGGTTTAGAGACCCAGTACTTC. Full variable domain (missing parts from reference TRBV7-8 and TRBJ2-5): GAGVSQSPRYKVAKRGQDVALRCDPISGHVSLFWYQQALGQGPEFLTYFQNEAQLDKSGLPSDRFFAERPEGSVSTLKIQRTQQEDSAVYLCASSNGLAGGLETQYFGPGTRLLVL.

This clonotype was seen at least ten times. The chain couples TRBV24-1 to TRBJ2-2; D might be TRBD2 (6 bases). CDR3 length: 16 amino acids. Germline CDR1 is KGHDR and CDR2 is SFDVKD. V was clipped by 3 bases and J by 4 bases, with 14 bases between them. The DNA for the CDR3 is TGTGCCACCAGTGATCCCGGGAGCCCTCGCACCGGGGAGCTGTTTTTT. It is translated as CATSDPGSPRTGELFF.

Judged by abundance, this clonotype is medium-sized. The genes are TRBV5-1 and TRBJ2-1, with 12 bases identical to TRBD2. The CDR3 loop spans 16 amino acids. Germline V gives CDR1 SGHRS, CDR2 YFSETQ. The junction had 1 base not matched to a gene; V was cut back by 3 bases and J by 0 bases. This chain's CDR3 is CASSWGLAGSYNEQFF. The CDR3 DNA reads TGCGCCAGCAGCTGGGGACTAGCGGGCTCCTACAATGAGCAGTTCTTC. Using reference TRBV5-1 and TRBJ2-1 for the parts outside the CDR3, the full variable domain is KAGVTQTPRYLIKTRGQQVTLSCSPISGHRSVSWYQQTPGQGLQFLFEYFSETQRNKGNFPGRFSGRQFSNSRSEMNVSTLELGDSALYLCASSWGLAGSYNEQFFGPGTRLTVL.

This clonotype has ten or more counts. The V gene is TRBV5-1, the J gene TRBJ2-2, with 7 bases identical to TRBD1. The CDR3 contains 15 residues. J gave up 7 bases and V 0 bases, and 6 bases lay outside the gene matches. Germline values: CDR1 SGHRS, CDR2 YFSETQ. The CDR3 region has the DNA TGCGCCAGCAGCTTGGAACAGGGGTTTTACGGGGAGCTGTTTTTT. The encoded protein is CASSLEQGFYGELFF.

This clonotype was picked up many times. J is TRBJ2-3 and V is TRBV11-2, with 11 bases identical to TRBD2. This CDR3 has 16 residues. Germline V lookup: CDR1 SGHAT, CDR2 FQNNGV. V dropped 2 bases and J dropped 3; count of bases not matched to a gene: 4. CDR3 bases: TGTGCCAGCAGCTTAATGACTAGCGGGAAAACAGATACGCAGTATTTT. It specifies CASSLMTSGKTDTQYF.

The table lists this clonotype with many counts. This sequence joins TRBV29-1 and TRBJ2-3; a possible D gene is TRBD1 (6 bases). The CDR3 contains 14 residues. Trimming shortened V by 7 bases and J by 4 bases, and 18 bases separated the two germline ends. CDR1 SQVTM and CDR2 ANQGSEA come from the germline V gene. Here the CDR3 DNA reads TGCAGCGCCGGAACAGGGTTTGGGGCAGATACGCAGTATTTT. Protein product: CSAGTGFGADTQYF.

Many counts were recorded for this clonotype. This chain joins TRBV20-1 and TRBJ2-3; D remains unclear. The CDR3 length is 13 residues. V lost 6 bases to trimming and J lost 2 bases, with 12 bases between them. In germline, CDR1 is DFQATT, CDR2 SNEGSKA (reference sequence). CDR3 amino acids: CSARRKSTDTQYF. The DNA of the CDR3 is TGCAGTGCGCGACGAAAATCCACAGATACGCAGTATTTT.

This clonotype occurred many times. The chain uses TRBV5-1 and TRBJ2-5; no firm D call. The V end lost 0 bases, the J end lost 1 base, and 1 base lay between the germline ends. The CDR3 extends over 12 amino acids. The germline CDR1 and CDR2 sequences are SGHRS and YFSETQ. CDR3 nucleotides: TGCGCCAGCAGCTTGGGCCAAGAGACCCAGTACTTC. It codes for CASSLGQETQYF.

This clonotype was seen many times. The chain links TRBV9 to TRBJ1-1; 9 bases align to TRBD1. The CDR3 has 16 amino acids. The J segment lost 1 base and the V segment lost 2 bases, leaving 6 bases of the junction unmatched. The germline V gene encodes CDR1 SGDLS and CDR2 YYNGEE. CDR3 nucleotides: TGTGCCAGCAGCGTCGGACAGGGGATGGGGAACACTGAAGCTTTCTTT. It codes for CASSVGQGMGNTEAFF. Full variable domain (outside the CDR3, taken from reference TRBV9 and TRBJ1-1): DSGVTQTPKHLITATGQRVTLRCSPRSGDLSVYWYQQSLDQGLQFLIQYYNGEERAKGNILERFSAQQFPDLHSELNLSSLELGDSALYFCASSVGQGMGNTEAFFGQGTRLTVV.

The sample holds many counts of this clonotype. The chain combines TRBV6-5 with TRBJ1-1; D remains ambiguous. This CDR3 spans 16 amino acids. Per germline, CDR1 MNHEY and CDR2 SVGAGI. Between the trimmed V and J ends, which lost 0 bases and 1 base, there was a span of 12 bases. CDR3 coding DNA: TGTGCCAGCAGTTACTCGGGCCCCGCGGGGAACACTGAAGCTTTCTTT. It encodes CASSYSGPAGNTEAFF.

The chain employs TRBV6-7 and TRBJ2-1, with 7 bases identical to TRBD2. TRBV6-7 is sorted into the ORF group, with uncertain function. This CDR3 has 18 amino acids. DNA of the CDR3: TGTACCTGCAGTTTAGCTACCGGGACTATCAGCTCCTACAATGAGCAGTTCTTC. Protein product: CTCSLATGTISSYNEQFF.

This clonotype was observed many times. V and J are TRBV2 and TRBJ2-1; D possibly corresponds to TRBD2 (5 bases). Germline CDR1 reads SNHLY; CDR2 reads FYNNEI. V was trimmed by 1 base and J by 4 bases, leaving 11 bases between them. This CDR3 region has 15 residues. CDR3: CASSEEAVGYNEQFF. CDR3 coding DNA: TGTGCCAGCAGTGAAGAAGCGGTTGGGTACAATGAGCAGTTCTTC. The variable domain in full, with the rest retrieved from reference TRBV2 and TRBJ2-1, is EPEVTQTPSHQVTQMGQEVILRCVPISNHLYFYWYRQILGQKVEFLVSFYNNEISEKSEIFDDQFSVERPDGSNFTLKIRSTKLEDSAMYFCASSEEAVGYNEQFFGPGTRLTVL.

The chain combines TRBV3-1 with TRBJ2-1; TRBD2 matches at 13 bases. The V segment lost 10 bases and the J segment 0 bases; nucleotides outside the gene matches: 9. Germline CDR1 reads LGHDT; CDR2 reads YNNKEL (reference sequence). The CDR3 is made up of 17 amino acids. The CDR3 DNA sequence: TGTGCCATCTGCCTGGGGACTAGCGGGGCCTCCTACAATGAGCAGTTCTTC. This codes for CAICLGTSGASYNEQFF.